This paragraph covers one T cell receptor beta chain sequence. The entry originates in a study of T cells in Graves' hyperthyroidism and ophthalmopathy. Germline loops: CDR1 SQVTM, CDR2 ANQGSEA. V was pared by 6 bases and J by 5 bases, with 8 bases of the junction left unmatched. CDR3 size: 14 residues. Each 10 ml fresh peripheral blood draw supplied the PBMCs. Amplification targeted TCR beta CDR3 regions from RNA transcripts. Carried out on the TCR CDR3, a first-round RT-PCR used the HTBI primer set. TCRdb re-analysed the multiplex PCR reads in MiXCR, keeping a single row per CDR3 protein. The sample gives fewer than 700,000 distinct CDR3 sequences, roughly 17% of which show up once; around 4% is in the top ten.

Sequencing was performed on blood. The sequence came from a woman aged 30 to 39 with Graves' hyperthyroidism. V is TRBV29-1 and J is TRBJ2-3, with 10 positions matching TRBD2. The CDR3 here is CSVAQREGKDTQYF. CDR3 coding DNA: TGCAGCGTGGCACAGCGGGAGGGGAAAGATACGCAGTATTTT.